A selection of T cell receptor beta chains follows, all from one sample in a study of long-term antiretroviral therapy in people with HIV. TCRdb's table, derived via immunoSEQ multiplex PCR, lists solely in-frame clones and lacks some. The top ten clones hold less than 8% of a sample with some 19,000 clones, roughly 72% of them seen once. This specimen was unsorted PBMCs, taken 2.2 years after starting antiretroviral therapy. The receptor source for this set is a man aged 50-60 years with HIV. Both conserved end residues are part of each CDR3. The order of the fields is V gene, D gene, J gene, clone size, CDR3 protein, CDR3 DNA. D genes are given only for firm matches. Size is omitted from some rows. Given values are once, few, many or a class for expanded clones.

V: TRBV6-5
D: NA
J: TRBJ2-4
size: NA
CDR3: CASSYRQGDKNIQYF
DNA: TGTGCCAGCAGTTACCGGCAGGGAGACAAAAACATTCAGTACTTC

V: TRBV6-6
D: NA
J: TRBJ1-1
size: NA
CDR3: CASSYTGVNTEAFF
DNA: TGTGCCAGCAGTTACACAGGTGTGAACACTGAAGCTTTCTTT

V: TRBV2
D: NA
J: TRBJ2-1
size: few
CDR3: CASSDYEQFF
DNA: TGTGCCAGCAGTGATTATGAGCAGTTCTTC

V: TRBV4-3
D: TRBD2
J: TRBJ2-5
size: NA
CDR3: CASSQGSGGVGTQYF
DNA: TGCGCCAGCAGCCAAGGAAGCGGGGGGGTGGGGACCCAGTACTTC

V: TRBV6-5
D: NA
J: TRBJ2-7
size: once
CDR3: CASSSSGQHYEQYF
DNA: NA

V: TRBV18
D: TRBD2
J: TRBJ2-5
size: NA
CDR3: CASSPGLAGETQYF
DNA: TGTGCCAGCTCCCCCGGACTAGCGGGAGAGACCCAGTACTTC

V: TRBV6-1
D: TRBD2
J: TRBJ2-1
size: NA
CDR3: CASSEGTSAYNEQFF
DNA: TGTGCCAGCAGTGAAGGGACTAGCGCTTACAATGAGCAGTTCTTC

V: TRBV7-2
D: NA
J: TRBJ1-6
size: NA
CDR3: CASSLGGGRYSPLHF
DNA: TGTGCCAGCAGCTTAGGGGGGGGACGTTATTCACCCCTCCACTTT

V: TRBV28
D: TRBD1
J: TRBJ2-7
size: NA
CDR3: CASSLWTGQAYEQYF
DNA: TGTGCCAGCAGTTTGTGGACAGGTCAGGCCTACGAGCAGTACTTC

V: TRBV12-2
D: NA
J: TRBJ1-2
size: NA
CDR3: CASRLGVLDYTF
DNA: TGTGCAAGTCGCTTAGGGGTACTAGACTACACCTTC

V: TRBV20-1
D: NA
J: TRBJ1-1
size: NA
CDR3: CSPPDTEAFF
DNA: TGCAGTCCTCCGGACACTGAAGCTTTCTTT